The TCR beta chain under discussion was sequenced for a study of cytomegalovirus exposure and HLA in healthy donors. The PCR ran on 60 Vbeta and 13 Jbeta primers. Original methodology: Per a later analysis, the number of unique TCR beta chains was about 80 million, of which around 9.9 million were shared. The method was immunoSEQ multiplex PCR; TCRdb's version includes in-frame clones alone and lacks a portion of them. V and J calls and clone size are copied from that table; D and trimming were computed from the DNA. The profile shows 150,000 or so clones, roughly 68% of them singletons. The V segment lost 4 bases and the J segment 7 bases; nucleotides outside the gene matches: 13. The CDR3 covers 15 residues. The germline CDR1 and CDR2 sequences are SGHRS and YFSETQ.

Sequencing input: PBMCs. The genes are TRBV5-1 and TRBJ1-2; 7 bases fit TRBD1. This TCR was recovered from a man aged 30 to 45 in good health and CMV-seropositive. The CDR3 DNA follows: TGCGCCAGCAGCCCCCAAGGACAGGCGGACCTTGGCTACACCTTC. Encoded protein: CASSPQGQADLGYTF. Supplemented by reference TRBV5-1 and TRBJ1-2, the full variable domain reads KAGVTQTPRYLIKTRGQQVTLSCSPISGHRSVSWYQQTPGQGLQFLFEYFSETQRNKGNFPGRFSGRQFSNSRSEMNVSTLELGDSALYLCASSPQGQADLGYTFGSGTRLTVV.